This T cell receptor beta chain is from a study of post-analysis software for immune sequencing data (dated by TCRdb to 2015 to 2017). In terms of the full investigation: Disease courses on record covered relapsing-remitting, secondary progressive and progressive-relapsing multiple sclerosis, though some patients had no subtype annotation. The multiple sclerosis patient repertoires were compared with 10 to 12 previously published healthy control repertoires from donors aged roughly 6 to 25 years. A subset of samples was prepared in parallel using single-end sample barcoding, then pooled and co-amplified after Illumina adapter ligation. On the study overall, not on this receptor specifically: The multiple sclerosis patient group was slightly younger than the control group. Direct clustering with F measure showed strong co-clustering of samples prepared in the same batch, prompting a batch-effect correction. Normalized Chao1 diversity was significantly lower in multiple sclerosis patients than controls, suggesting substantial peripheral T-cell clonal expansion. About five TRBV segments, including TRBV5-6, TRBV5-1 and TRBV20-1, were significantly more frequent in patients than controls.

Library prep was done by PCR. The instrument was an Illumina HiSeq 2500. To reduce PCR and sequencing biases, unique molecular identifiers were built into the TCR beta cDNA libraries. Roughly 500,000 cDNA molecules were obtained for every 1 to 10 million input T cells, so each molecule roughly corresponded to one T cell. The patient libraries were prepared and sequenced using the same protocol as the earlier healthy control dataset. Samples belonging to the same batch were prepared together, multiplexed and sequenced on a shared HiSeq lane. On the authors' methods: Raw barcoded reads were processed with MIGEC, discarding single-read molecular identifier groups before consensus assembly and CDR3 extraction. Clonotype tables were post-analysed with VDJtools, normalizing diversity by down-sampling all datasets to the smallest sample size. Repertoire overlap clustering matched CDR3 amino acid but not nucleotide sequences to correct batch-related cross-sample contamination. The public reads were run again by TCRdb, first through fastp at Q25 and then through MiXCR, and only productive beta chains were kept. Rows with one shared CDR3 protein collapse into an entry with the most common genes and DNA. For this entry, the V and J calls and clone size follow TCRdb and not the study's own pipeline. Present in this sample are hundreds of thousands of distinct CDR3 sequences, around 40% of which were seen just once. The ten largest account for around 1.7% of the sample.

Turning to this clonotype: No cognate antigen has been identified for it. Nothing much larger sits one base from this clone, and base qualities are not available.

Via the germline V gene, CDR1 is SGDLS and CDR2 YYNGEE. Including cysteine and phenylalanine, the CDR3 has 17 amino acids. Only the CDR3 region is kept as DNA, spanning 51 bases read in frame from base 1. After removal of 3 bases from V and 1 base from J, the junction retains 7 bases not matched to a gene. To demonstrate the VDJtools post-analysis software, TCR beta repertoires were profiled from the peripheral blood of more than ten young patients with multiple sclerosis. The patients with multiple sclerosis were children and adolescents between roughly 6 and 15 years of age. Sequenced sample: blood. The rearranged chain carries TRBV9 and TRBJ2-1; 10 junctional bases match TRBD1. The TCR sequence derives from a girl aged 10 to 17 with multiple sclerosis. The CDR3 protein: CASSAIGQGGSYNEQFF. The sequenced DNA is TGTGCCAGCAGCGCCATCGGACAGGGGGGATCCTACAATGAGCAGTTCTTC.